This TCR beta chain was profiled in a study of OX40 agonist ivuxolimab in advanced cancers. Produced via immunoSEQ multiplex PCR; TCRdb's table is partial and in-frame only. This table holds 43,000 or so clones, approximately 90% found once. Trimming stripped 6 bases from V and 4 bases from J, with 13 bases between. This CDR3 has 14 amino acids. Germline CDR1 and CDR2: MDHEN and SYDVKM. The receptor's source is an adult with an advanced solid tumor such as melanoma, head and neck, liver or kidney cancer. V gene TRBV28 combines with J gene TRBJ2-4; D remains ambiguous. The sample in question was CD4+ or CD8+ T cells sorted from blood, obtained in a trial of the OX40 agonist ivuxolimab. CDR3 sequence (DNA): TGTGCCAGCAGCCCAATCCGACTTAAAAACATTCAGTACTTC. This codes for CASSPIRLKNIQYF.